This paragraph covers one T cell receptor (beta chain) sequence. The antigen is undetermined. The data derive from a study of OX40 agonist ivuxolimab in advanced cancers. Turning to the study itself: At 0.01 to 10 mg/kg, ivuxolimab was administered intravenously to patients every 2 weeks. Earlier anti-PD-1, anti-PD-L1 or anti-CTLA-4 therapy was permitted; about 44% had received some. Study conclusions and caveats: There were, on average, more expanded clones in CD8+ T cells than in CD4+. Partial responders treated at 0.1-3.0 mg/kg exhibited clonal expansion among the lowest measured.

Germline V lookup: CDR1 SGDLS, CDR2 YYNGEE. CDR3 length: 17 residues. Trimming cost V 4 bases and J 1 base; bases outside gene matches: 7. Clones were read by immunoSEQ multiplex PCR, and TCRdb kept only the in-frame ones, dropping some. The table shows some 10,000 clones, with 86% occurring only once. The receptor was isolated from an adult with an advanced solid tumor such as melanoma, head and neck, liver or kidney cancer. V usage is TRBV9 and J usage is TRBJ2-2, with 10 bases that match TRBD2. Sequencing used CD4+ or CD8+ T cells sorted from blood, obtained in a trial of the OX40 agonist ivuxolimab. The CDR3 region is CASSPRLAGLNTGELFF. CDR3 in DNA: TGTGCCAGCAGCCCACGACTAGCGGGCCTGAACACCGGGGAGCTGTTTTTT.